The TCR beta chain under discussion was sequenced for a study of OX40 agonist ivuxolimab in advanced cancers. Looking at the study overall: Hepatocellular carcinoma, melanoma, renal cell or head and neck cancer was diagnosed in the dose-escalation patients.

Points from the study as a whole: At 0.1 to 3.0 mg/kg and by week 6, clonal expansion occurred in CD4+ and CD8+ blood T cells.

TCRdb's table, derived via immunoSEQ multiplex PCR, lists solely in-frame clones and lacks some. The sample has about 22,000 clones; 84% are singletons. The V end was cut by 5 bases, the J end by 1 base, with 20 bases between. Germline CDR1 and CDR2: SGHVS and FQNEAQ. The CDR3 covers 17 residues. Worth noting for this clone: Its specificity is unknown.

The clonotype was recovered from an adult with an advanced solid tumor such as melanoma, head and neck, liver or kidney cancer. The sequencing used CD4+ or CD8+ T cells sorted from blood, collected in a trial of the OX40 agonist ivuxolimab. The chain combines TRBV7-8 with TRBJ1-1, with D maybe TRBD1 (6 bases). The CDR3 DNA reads TGTGCCAGCAGCGAGGGTGGGGGACAAGGGCGGAACACTGAAGCTTTCTTT. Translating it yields CASSEGGGQGRNTEAFF.